The 21 T cell receptor beta chains presented below share a single source sample, sequenced in a study of response to subunit inactivated influenza vaccine. TCRdb itself ran the RT-PCR reads through MiXCR, one entry per CDR3 protein. The sample holds about 580,000 distinct CDR3 sequences, 14% seen once. The material sequenced was PBMCs from blood, taken 11 to 12 days after vaccination. These receptors originate from a man aged 50 to 60 who received an inactivated influenza vaccine.

This rearrangement joins TRBV12-3 or TRBV12-4 to TRBJ1-5; D remains unclear. CDR3 size: 13 residues. V was pared by 2 bases and J by 6 bases, with 8 bases between. The CDR3 spells CASSLLGLQPQHF. CDR3 in DNA: TGTGCCAGCAGTTTATTGGGTCTTCAGCCCCAGCATTTT.

This sequence joins TRBV7-8 and TRBJ2-3; possible D gene TRBD2, 5 bases. The CDR3 is 16 residues long. V was trimmed by 5 bases and J by 2 bases, leaving 17 bases between them. Looked up from germline, CDR1 is SGHVS and CDR2 is FQNEAQ. The CDR3 DNA reads TGTGCCAGCAGCCGAACGGACTTTGGGCCCACAGATACGCAGTATTTT. The encoded protein is CASSRTDFGPTDTQYF.

This clonotype has just a few counts. V usage is TRBV19 and J usage is TRBJ2-1; 10 nucleotides align to TRBD1. CDR3 size: 15 residues. Germline V gene sequence: CDR1 LNHDA, CDR2 SQIVND (reference sequence). The trim removed 5 bases at V and 10 bases at J, leaving 11 bases unmatched. The CDR3 loop reads CASSVEGQGPGEQFF. The CDR3, as DNA: TGTGCCAGTAGTGTGGAGGGACAGGGGCCTGGAGAGCAGTTCTTC.

The genes are TRBV6-5 and TRBJ2-2; TRBD2 matches at 11 bases. Looked up from germline, CDR1 is MNHEY and CDR2 is SVGAGI. The CDR3 consists of 18 residues. V lost 3 bases to trimming and J lost 6 bases; unmatched junction nucleotides: 12. The CDR3 spells CASSYYRPLLAGAGELFF. The CDR3 region has the DNA TGTGCCAGCAGTTATTATCGTCCTCTACTAGCGGGGGCCGGGGAGCTGTTTTTT.

J is TRBJ2-5 and V is TRBV4-1; 9 bases map to TRBD2. V trimming: 4 bases; J trimming: 1 base; junction bases outside the gene matches: 4. The CDR3 consists of 15 residues. The V gene's germline CDR1 is MGHRA and CDR2 YSYEKL. CDR3 amino acids: CASSLSGGLQETQYF. The CDR3 DNA reads TGCGCCAGCAGCCTCAGCGGGGGGCTCCAAGAGACCCAGTACTTC.

V gene TRBV7-3 combines with J gene TRBJ2-3, with a possible D match to TRBD2 (5 bases). The ends were cut back, 0 bases at V and 6 bases at J, with 19 bases in the middle. Germline lookup yields CDR1 SGHTA and CDR2 FQGTGA. The CDR3 runs to 17 residues. The CDR3 region is CASSLTYRGRESDTQYF. The CDR3 DNA reads TGTGCCAGCAGCTTAACGTACCGGGGTAGGGAGAGCGATACGCAGTATTTT.

V gene TRBV6-2 or TRBV6-3 combines with J gene TRBJ2-5, with D unclear. The CDR3 is made up of 15 amino acids. The V gene's germline CDR1 is MNHEY and CDR2 SVGEGT. With 1 base removed from V and 5 bases from J, the gap between germline ends came to 14 bases. CDR3 DNA: TGTGCCAGCAGTTACTTCTCCGGGTCAGCCGAGACCCAGTACTTC. Protein product: CASSYFSGSAETQYF.

The V and J genes are TRBV20-1 and TRBJ2-3; 9 bases match TRBD2. The CDR3 runs 15 residues. Germline CDR1 DFQATT, CDR2 SNEGSKA (reference sequence). V dropped 6 bases and J dropped 2; count of bases not matched to a gene: 9. As DNA, the CDR3 is TGCAGTGCCCACAAGCGGGGGGCATACACAGATACGCAGTATTTT. Its translation is CSAHKRGAYTDTQYF.

The rearrangement joins TRBV7-2 to TRBJ2-3; D is ambiguous. This CDR3 is 15 amino acids long. Trimming left V 5 bases short and J 4 bases short, with 16 bases between. Germline CDR1 SGHTA, CDR2 FQGNSA. DNA for the CDR3: TGTGCCAGCAGCCCCCGAAGTGGAACGGCAGATACGCAGTATTTT. Translation: CASSPRSGTADTQYF.

This clonotype came up many times. The chain combines TRBV9 with TRBJ2-2; D not resolved. Trimming took 0 bases from V and 2 from J, leaving 5 bases between them. The CDR3 contains 14 residues. Germline lookup yields CDR1 SGDLS and CDR2 YYNGEE. CDR3 protein: CASSVEGNTGELFF. CDR3 nucleotides: TGTGCCAGCAGCGTAGAAGGTAACACCGGGGAGCTGTTTTTT.

The table lists this clonotype with many counts. The chain links TRBV29-1 to TRBJ1-5, with D perhaps TRBD1 (6 bases). Trimming shortened V by 7 bases and J by 1 base, and 14 bases separated the two germline ends. CDR1 is SQVTM and CDR2 is ANQGSEA in the germline V gene. CDR3 length equals 14 residues. Here the CDR3 reads CSASQGRSNQPQHF. DNA for the CDR3: TGCAGCGCATCACAGGGAAGGAGCAATCAGCCCCAGCATTTT.

The CDR3 nucleotides are TGTGCCATCAGTGAGGGGACCCCTCGGGCTGAGACCCAGTACTTC. Translating it yields CAISEGTPRAETQYF. The V gene is TRBV10-3, the J gene TRBJ2-5; D might be TRBD1 or TRBD2, each matching 5 bases. Germline CDR1 is ENHRY and CDR2 is SYGVKD. V lost 2 bases to trimming and J lost 5 bases, with 15 bases between them. The CDR3 covers 15 residues.

The genes are TRBV7-2 and TRBJ1-6; D unresolved. CDR1 SGHTA and CDR2 FQGNSA come from the germline V gene. The CDR3 contains 16 residues. The V end was cut by 6 bases, the J end by 0 bases, with 12 bases between. CDR3 sequence (DNA): TGTGCCAGCAGGGGGAGTGCGAGCTCCTATAATTCACCCCTCCACTTT. It is translated as CASRGSASSYNSPLHF.

The chain carries TRBV7-2 and TRBJ2-1; 7 bases are shared with TRBD1. The CDR3 extends over 15 amino acids. CDR1 SGHTA and CDR2 FQGNSA come from the germline V gene. Trimming removed 5 bases from V and 0 bases from J; junction bases left unmatched: 4. The CDR3 DNA sequence: TGTGCCAGCAGCAATACAGGGGTCTCCTACAATGAGCAGTTCTTC. It translates to CASSNTGVSYNEQFF.

The table lists this clonotype with a few counts. The rearrangement uses TRBV5-1 and TRBJ2-5; D might be TRBD1 or TRBD2, each matching 5 bases. This CDR3 is 16 amino acids long. Germline values: CDR1 SGHRS, CDR2 YFSETQ. V shed 1 base and J shed 1 base, with 14 bases lying between them. DNA for the CDR3: TGCGCCAGCAGCTTGCCCGGGACGGGCAGCCAAGAGACCCAGTACTTC. Translating gives CASSLPGTGSQETQYF.

This clonotype came up a few times. The chain combines TRBV2 with TRBJ2-5, with 11 bases fitting TRBD1. There are 13 residues in the CDR3. Germline assignment: CDR1 SNHLY and CDR2 FYNNEI. Trimming took 2 bases from V and 11 from J; bases not matched to a gene: 4. The CDR3 here is CASSERGQGAQYF. The CDR3 nucleotides read TGTGCCAGCAGTGAAAGAGGACAGGGGGCACAGTACTTC.

The V gene is TRBV12-3 or TRBV12-4, the J gene TRBJ2-3; the D is unclear. Trimming stripped 4 bases from V and 3 bases from J, with 14 bases between. The CDR3 spans 15 residues. CDR3 sequence (DNA): TGTGCCAGCAGTTCCAGCGAGATCGCTACAGATACGCAGTATTTT. It is translated as CASSSSEIATDTQYF.

The V gene is TRBV18, the J gene TRBJ1-5; tentatively, D is TRBD1 (6 bases). This CDR3 comprises 15 residues. The V end was cut by 2 bases, the J end by 6 bases, with 14 bases between. Germline V lookup: CDR1 KGHSH, CDR2 LQKENI. The CDR3 reads CASSPGSGAGQPQHF. CDR3 DNA sequence: TGTGCCAGCTCACCAGGTTCGGGGGCGGGTCAGCCCCAGCATTTT. Looking up the rest from reference TRBV18 and TRBJ1-5 gives the full variable domain: NAGVMQNPRHLVRRRGQEARLRCSPMKGHSHVYWYRQLPEEGLKFMVYLQKENIIDESGMPKERFSAEFPKEGPSILRIQQVVRGDSAAYFCASSPGSGAGQPQHFGDGTRLSIL.

This clonotype appeared a few times. The rearrangement uses TRBV7-2 and TRBJ1-2; no firm D call. Germline CDR1 SGHTA, CDR2 FQGNSA. Trimming shortened V by 1 base and J by 5 bases, and 11 bases separated the two germline ends. The length of the CDR3 is 14 residues. In DNA, the CDR3 is TGTGCCAGCAGCTTAGTCAAGGGTTTGTATGGCTACACCTTC. Translation: CASSLVKGLYGYTF.

This clonotype was observed at least ten times. The chain employs TRBV5-1 and TRBJ2-5; D remains unclear. The germline V gene encodes CDR1 SGHRS and CDR2 YFSETQ. With 4 bases removed from V and 3 bases from J, the gap between germline ends came to 13 bases. CDR3 length: 14 residues. The CDR3 nucleotides read TGCGCCAGCAGCCCCCGAATTCTGGAAGAGACCCAGTACTTC. It is translated as CASSPRILEETQYF.

This clonotype has only a few counts. The chain employs TRBV4-2 and TRBJ2-7, with TRBD2 identical over 8 bases. This CDR3 has 15 amino acids. CDR1 and CDR2 from the germline V gene are LGHNA and YNFKEQ. J lost 0 bases, V lost 4 bases, and 5 bases had no gene match. The CDR3 sequence is CASSLLSGSSYEQYF. The CDR3 nucleotides are TGTGCCAGCAGCCTATTAAGCGGGAGCTCCTACGAGCAGTACTTC.